The text below deals with one T cell receptor beta chain. Antigen: not known. Primed by a sample-barcoded 5' primer and a J-beta primer mix, a second PCR proceeded for about 6 to 12 cycles. TCRdb independently ran MiXCR on the 5' RACE reads; one entry per CDR3 protein. The sample carries some 1.4 million distinct CDR3 sequences, approximately 40% recorded once. The CDR3 extends over 15 amino acids. These data are taken from a study of blood T cells in healthy people across ages. Whole-study findings and limits: Per million T cells, TCR beta diversity dropped about linearly as age rose.

Source material: blood. This receptor was identified in a woman aged 18-35 years in good health. V gene TRBV21-1 combines with J gene TRBJ2-5; the tabulated D call, TRBD1, remains unverified against the DNA. TRBV21-1 is classified as a pseudogene. As DNA, the CDR3 is TGTGCCAGCACCGATCAGACAGGGCCGAACAATGAGCAGTACTTC. Its protein product is CASTDQTGPNNEQYF.